This TCR beta chain is from a study of shared clonotypes between healthy human individuals (dated by TCRdb to about 2020). The study in broad terms: The cohort comprised a couple of women and three men aged 18 to 49 years. Per donor, three plates each were used for CD4 naive and CD4 memory, two for CD8 naive, and one for CD8 memory. Libraries were prepared and TCR repertoires were sequenced by different laboratories using diverse techniques, in order to increase sequencing depth and limit assay-specific biases. Each donor's leukapheresis produced roughly between roughly 0.85 and 10 billion PBMCs. Blood TCR repertoires of 5 or 6 healthy adults were deeply sequenced to estimate repertoire size and the extent of clonotype sharing between individuals. Overall study outcomes, separate from this receptor: Sampling was restricted to blood, and TCR repertoires in tissues likely differ from the TCR repertoires found in blood. Clonotypes shared by all four sorted-subset donors showed higher generation probabilities than non-shared clonotypes. Naive subsets generally had larger estimated clonotype richness than memory subsets did. The small number of donors limited the genetic and exposure-history diversity represented. Incomplete sequencing was indicated by rarefaction of sorted-subset datasets, despite the large sequencing depth. Pairwise subsampling led to the expectation that sequencing depth would affect the degree of clonotype sharing among donors. Across four donors, 5% to 6% of naive CD4, approximately 3.6% of naive CD8, 2% to 2.5% of memory CD4, and roughly 0.41% of memory CD8 clonotypes were shared.

Healthy HIV-negative adults with no recently reported acute infections or vaccinations were included as donors. All donors were Caucasian adults living in Nashville, Tennessee, USA. CD4+ T cells were enriched by magnetic negative selection, after which naive cells were positively selected on CD45RA and the negative fraction was taken as the memory subset. Blood was collected by leukapheresis, and PBMCs were isolated by Ficoll-Histopaque density gradient centrifugation and then cryopreserved in liquid nitrogen vapor phase. Purity and quantity of every magnetically sorted T cell population were checked by analytical flow cytometry. From each sorted fraction, genomic DNA was isolated and quantified by UV absorbance on a Nanodrop 2000c. V sheds 2 bases and J sheds 4 bases, leaving 13 bases between their ends. The CDR3 contains 15 residues, cysteine and phenylalanine counted. The kept DNA is CDR3 alone, 45 bases in frame from the first base. Sequences SGHRS (CDR1) and YFSETQ (CDR2) are obtained from the germline V gene.

Using the deep immunoSEQ assay, TCR CDR3 regions were amplified from genomic DNA by multiplex PCR. Extracted genomic DNA from each cell subset was distributed evenly across all wells of several immunoSEQ 96-well plates, and each plate was treated as a replicate. For sorted subsets, roughly 200 ng of genomic DNA, equivalent to around 31,000 T cell genomes, went into each replicate PCR. The purified libraries were quantified using a Qubit 3.0 fluorometer, sized with a Bioanalyzer 2100, and then quantified again using the KAPA Library Quantification kit. Every immunoSEQ 96-well plate was sequenced on a separate single-read 150-cycle Illumina NextSeq 550 flow cell. In the source study's methods: Because only junctional sequences without quality scores were contained in the immunoSEQ output, filtering matching that applied to full-length reads could not be performed. Sequences were annotated with PyIR, a Python wrapper for IgBLAST v1.9, using IMGT germline references to assign V/J genes and CDR3. Reads with weak V/J assignments (E-value above 1e-6), missing CDR3, stop codons, out-of-frame junctions, or ambiguous translated residues were removed. V3J clonotypes were defined as sequences sharing the same inferred V gene, J gene, and CDR3 amino acid sequence. Percentage overlap between repertoires was calculated by dividing the number of shared unique clonotypes by the size of the smaller repertoire. Richness of each repertoire was evaluated using RTK rarefaction, the Chao1 estimator, and Recon v2.1 estimates of unobserved clonotypes. Generation probabilities for all TCRbeta clonotypes obtained by the gDNA method from a handful of donors were computed using OLGA. TCRdb retrieved this table from immuneACCESS and kept in-frame rearrangements only. Not all clones are present; in checked studies, unresolved V genes account for under half, and no reason is known for the remainder. That table supplies the V and J calls and clone size; D and trimming were determined from the DNA. The sample table contains roughly 520,000 clones; only one count was recorded for 95% to 97% of them. The ten largest clones add up to nearly 0.065% of the sample.

Details on this clone: Its recognized antigen is unknown. No much larger clonotype is one base removed from it; base qualities were not supplied.

This sequence originates from a woman in her twenties or thirties in good health. The chain joins TRBV5-1 to TRBJ2-1; the D gene identity is not certain. Sequencing was performed on naive CD4+ T cells sorted from blood. The sample's cell subset or site label, decoded: CD45RA+ positively selected. The CDR3 protein: CASSFLAAGYNEQFF. The DNA sequence is TGCGCCAGCAGCTTTCTGGCGGCCGGATACAATGAGCAGTTCTTC.